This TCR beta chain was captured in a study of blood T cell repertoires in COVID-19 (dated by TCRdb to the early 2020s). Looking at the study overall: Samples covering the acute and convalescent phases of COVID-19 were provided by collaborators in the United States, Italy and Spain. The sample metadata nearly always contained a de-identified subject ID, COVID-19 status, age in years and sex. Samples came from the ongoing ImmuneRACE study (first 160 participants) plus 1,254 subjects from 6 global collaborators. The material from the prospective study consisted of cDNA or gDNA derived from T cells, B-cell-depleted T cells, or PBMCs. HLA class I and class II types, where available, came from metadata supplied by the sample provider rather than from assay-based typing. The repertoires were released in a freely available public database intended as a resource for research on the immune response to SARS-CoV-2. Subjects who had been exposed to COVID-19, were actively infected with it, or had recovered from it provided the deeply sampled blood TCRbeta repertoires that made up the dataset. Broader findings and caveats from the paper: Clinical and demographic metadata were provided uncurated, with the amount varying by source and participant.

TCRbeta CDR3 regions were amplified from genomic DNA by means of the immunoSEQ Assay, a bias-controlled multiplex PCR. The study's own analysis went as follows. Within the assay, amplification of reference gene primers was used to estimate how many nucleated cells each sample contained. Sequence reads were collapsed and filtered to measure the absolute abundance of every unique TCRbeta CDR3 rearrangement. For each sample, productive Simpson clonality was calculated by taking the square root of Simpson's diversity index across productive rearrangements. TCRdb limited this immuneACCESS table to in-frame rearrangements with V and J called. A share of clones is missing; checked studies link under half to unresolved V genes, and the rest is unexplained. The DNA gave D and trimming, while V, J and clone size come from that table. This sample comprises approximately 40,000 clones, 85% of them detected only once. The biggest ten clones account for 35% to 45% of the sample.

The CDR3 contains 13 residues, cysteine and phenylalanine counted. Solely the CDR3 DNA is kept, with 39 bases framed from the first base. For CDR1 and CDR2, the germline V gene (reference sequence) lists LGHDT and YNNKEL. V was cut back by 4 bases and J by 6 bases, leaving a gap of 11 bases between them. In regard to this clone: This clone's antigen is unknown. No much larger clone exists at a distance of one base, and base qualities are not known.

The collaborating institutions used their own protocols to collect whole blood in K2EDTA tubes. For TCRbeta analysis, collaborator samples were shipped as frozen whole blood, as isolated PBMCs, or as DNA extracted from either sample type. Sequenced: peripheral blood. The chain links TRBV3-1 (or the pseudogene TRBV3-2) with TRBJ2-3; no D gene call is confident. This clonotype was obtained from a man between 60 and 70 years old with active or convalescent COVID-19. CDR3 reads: CASSPSLRDTQYF. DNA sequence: TGTGCCAGCAGCCCCTCGCTACGGGATACGCAGTATTTT.